The subject of this entry is one TCR beta chain. The antigen is unknown. These data are taken from a study of T-cell memory formation after mild COVID-19. Each CDR3 protein gets one entry after TCRdb re-called the 5' RACE reads with MiXCR. The sample has hundreds of thousands of distinct CDR3 sequences; roughly 21% are singletons. General observations from the study: Pre-infection memory carried some responding clones, suggesting that cross-reactive memory joined. Among clones peaking at day 37 in the second wave, SARS-CoV-2 specificity remained unconfirmed.

The CDR3 consists of 15 residues. CDR1 SGHTA and CDR2 FQGNSA come from the germline V gene. V dropped 4 bases and J dropped 1 base, with 11 bases sitting between them. Material: PBMCs or a T cell subset sorted from them (not recorded which). This clonotype was obtained from a man between 18 and 35 years old who had mild COVID-19 (a few samples of this study predate the infection). Cell type and time point are not known. The V call is TRBV7-2, the J call TRBJ1-5; D is undetermined. The CDR3 reads CASSSSVGSNQPQHF. CDR3 coding DNA: TGTGCCAGCAGCTCGTCGGTAGGGAGCAATCAGCCCCAGCATTTT.